What follows is one T cell receptor beta chain and its context. Its cognate antigen is unknown. 60 Vbeta and 13 Jbeta primers were used in PCR. Sequenced by immunoSEQ multiplex PCR; TCRdb stores in-frame clones only, minus some. The table lists some 120,000 clones. This record belongs to a study of cytomegalovirus exposure and HLA in healthy donors. Study findings and constraints: A later analysis revealed that TCR association rates differed between HLA loci, peaking at DRB1 and bottoming out at HLA-C.

The CDR3 is 12 residues long. CDR1 and CDR2 (germline): WNHNN, SYGVQD (reference sequence). The ends were cut back, 11 bases at V and 5 bases at J, with 15 bases in the middle. This receptor was taken from a man younger than 30 in good health and CMV-seronegative. Sequenced material: PBMCs. This chain connects TRBV10-1 to TRBJ2-5; D not resolved. The CDR3 sequence: CALTPLMETQYF. The CDR3 DNA sequence: TGCGCCCTAACCCCCTTAATGGAGACCCAGTACTTC.